The clone carrying this TCR beta chain was seen more than once but under ten times. What it recognizes is unknown. V lost 5 bases to trimming and J lost 3 bases, with 10 bases between them. The CDR3 sequence is 13 residues long. Germline lookup yields CDR1 LNHDA and CDR2 SQIVND (reference sequence). This sample is drawn from a study of T cell repertoires in cytomegalovirus infection. Study background: Recently identified HLA-C-restricted CMV epitopes were among the peptides used. A matching HLA type, together with CMV infection, was signaled by public TCR beta signatures.

TCRdb redid the calling of the reads with MiXCR, one entry per CDR3 protein. The sample lists hundreds of thousands of distinct CDR3 sequences, almost 30% seen once, with around 20% in the top ten. Study-level results: Using cumulative public TCR beta family frequency, the authors identified those who carried CMV together with the relevant HLA. HLA-C-restricted CMV-specific TCR beta clonotypes prevailed in the ex vivo response.

The sequencing used cultured PBMCs, collected from culture after CMV antigen stimulation. This chain connects TRBV19 to TRBJ1-2; tentatively, D is TRBD1 (6 bases). The receptor was derived from a human donor in good health (CMV status not recorded). Some clones in this sample may be carry-over from other donors' samples. CDR3 region: CASSRNRDYGYTF. Written as DNA, the CDR3 is TGTGCCAGTAGTCGCAACAGGGACTATGGCTACACCTTC.